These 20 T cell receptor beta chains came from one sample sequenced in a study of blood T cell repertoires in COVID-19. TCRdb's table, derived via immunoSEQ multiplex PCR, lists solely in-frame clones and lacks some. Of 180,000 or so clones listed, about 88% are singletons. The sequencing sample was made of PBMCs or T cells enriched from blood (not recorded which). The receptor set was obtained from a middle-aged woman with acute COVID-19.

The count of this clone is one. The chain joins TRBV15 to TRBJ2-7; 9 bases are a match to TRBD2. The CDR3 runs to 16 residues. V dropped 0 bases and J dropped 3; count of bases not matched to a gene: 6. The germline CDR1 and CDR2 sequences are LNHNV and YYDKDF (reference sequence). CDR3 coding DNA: TGTGCCACCAGCAGAGAGGCCGCGGGGGGGTTCTACGAGCAGTACTTC. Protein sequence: CATSREAAGGFYEQYF. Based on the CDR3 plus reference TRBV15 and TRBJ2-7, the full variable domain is DAMVIQNPRYQVTQFGKPVTLSCSQTLNHNVMYWYQQKSSQAPKLLFHYYDKDFNNEADTPDNFQSRRPNTSFCFLDIRSPGLGDTAMYLCATSREAAGGFYEQYFGPGTRLTVT.

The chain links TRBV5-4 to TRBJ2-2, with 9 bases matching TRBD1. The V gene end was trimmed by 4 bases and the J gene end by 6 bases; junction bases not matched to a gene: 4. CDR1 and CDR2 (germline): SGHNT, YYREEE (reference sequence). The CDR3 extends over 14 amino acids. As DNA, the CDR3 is TGTGCCAGCAGCGGACAGGGGTCTCCCGGGGAGCTGTTTTTT. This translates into CASSGQGSPGELFF.

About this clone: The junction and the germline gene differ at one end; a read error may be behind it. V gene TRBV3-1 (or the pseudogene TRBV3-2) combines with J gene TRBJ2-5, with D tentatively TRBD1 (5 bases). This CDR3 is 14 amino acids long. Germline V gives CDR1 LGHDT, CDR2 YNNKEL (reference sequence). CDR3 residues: CASSQGAFQETQYF. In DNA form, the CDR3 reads TGTGCCAGCAGTCAAGGGGCTTTCCAAGAGACCCAGTACTTC.

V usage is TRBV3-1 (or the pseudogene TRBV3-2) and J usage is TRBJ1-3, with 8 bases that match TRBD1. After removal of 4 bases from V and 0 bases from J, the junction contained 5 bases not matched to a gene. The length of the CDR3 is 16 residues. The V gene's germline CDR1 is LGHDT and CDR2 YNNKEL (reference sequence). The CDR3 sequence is CASSRRTGLSGNTIYF. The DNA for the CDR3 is TGTGCCAGCAGCCGACGGACAGGGCTCTCTGGAAACACCATATATTTT.

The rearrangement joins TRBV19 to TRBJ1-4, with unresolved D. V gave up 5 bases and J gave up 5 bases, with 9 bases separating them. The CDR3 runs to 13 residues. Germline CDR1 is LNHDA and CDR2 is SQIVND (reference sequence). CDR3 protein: CASSFAGNEKLFF. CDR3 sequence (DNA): TGTGCCAGTAGTTTTGCGGGGAATGAAAAACTGTTTTTT.

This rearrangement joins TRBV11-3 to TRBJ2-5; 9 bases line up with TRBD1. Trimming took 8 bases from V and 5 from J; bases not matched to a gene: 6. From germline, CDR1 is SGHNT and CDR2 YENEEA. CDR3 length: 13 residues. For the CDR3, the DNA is TGTGCCAGCTTCCGGGACAGGGTGGAGACCCAGTACTTC. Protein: CASFRDRVETQYF.

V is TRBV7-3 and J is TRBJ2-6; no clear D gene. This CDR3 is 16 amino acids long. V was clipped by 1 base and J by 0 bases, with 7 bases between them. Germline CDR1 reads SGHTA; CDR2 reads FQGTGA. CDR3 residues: CASSLMSTSGANVLTF. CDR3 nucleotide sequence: TGTGCCAGCAGCTTAATGTCTACCTCTGGGGCCAACGTCCTGACTTTC.

CDR3: CASSDQGADYTF. In DNA, the CDR3 is TGTGCCAGCAGCGACCAGGGGGCCGACTACACCTTC. The chain recombines TRBV5-4 with TRBJ1-2; 8 bases fit TRBD1. The CDR3 has 12 residues. Germline V gene data show CDR1 as SGHNT and CDR2 as YYREEE (reference sequence). V shed 4 bases, J shed 10 bases, and the junction held 6 bases outside the gene matches.

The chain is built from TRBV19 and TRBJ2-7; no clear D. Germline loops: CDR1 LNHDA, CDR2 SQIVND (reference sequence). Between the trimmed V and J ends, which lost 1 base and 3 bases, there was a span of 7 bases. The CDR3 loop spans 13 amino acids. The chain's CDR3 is CASSIGADYEQYF. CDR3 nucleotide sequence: TGTGCCAGTAGTATAGGGGCAGACTACGAGCAGTACTTC.

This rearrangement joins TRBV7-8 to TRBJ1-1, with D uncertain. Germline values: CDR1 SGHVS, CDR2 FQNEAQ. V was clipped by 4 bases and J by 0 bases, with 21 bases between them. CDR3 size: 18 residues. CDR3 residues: CASSSEPVPLTMNTEAFF. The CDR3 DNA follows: TGTGCCAGCAGCTCCGAACCCGTCCCTCTCACTATGAACACTGAAGCTTTCTTT.

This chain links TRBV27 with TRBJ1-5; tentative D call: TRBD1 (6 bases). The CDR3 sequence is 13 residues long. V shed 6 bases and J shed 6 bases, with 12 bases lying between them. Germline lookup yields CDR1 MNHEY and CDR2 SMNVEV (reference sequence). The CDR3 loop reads CASSLQGSQPQHF. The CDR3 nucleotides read TGTGCCAGCAGCTTACAGGGAAGTCAGCCCCAGCATTTT.

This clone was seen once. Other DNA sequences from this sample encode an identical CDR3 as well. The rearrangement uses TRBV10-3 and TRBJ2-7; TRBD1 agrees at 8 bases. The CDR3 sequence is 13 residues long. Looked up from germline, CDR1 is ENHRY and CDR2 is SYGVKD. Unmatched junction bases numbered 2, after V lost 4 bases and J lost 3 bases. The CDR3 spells CAISGTGGYEQYF. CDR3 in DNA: TGTGCCATCAGTGGTACAGGGGGCTACGAGCAGTACTTC.

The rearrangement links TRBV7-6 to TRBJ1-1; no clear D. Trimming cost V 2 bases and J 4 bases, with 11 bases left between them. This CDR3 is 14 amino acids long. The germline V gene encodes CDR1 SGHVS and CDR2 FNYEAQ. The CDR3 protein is CASSLMGGGTEAFF. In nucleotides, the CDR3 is TGTGCCAGCAGCTTAATGGGAGGTGGCACTGAAGCTTTCTTT.

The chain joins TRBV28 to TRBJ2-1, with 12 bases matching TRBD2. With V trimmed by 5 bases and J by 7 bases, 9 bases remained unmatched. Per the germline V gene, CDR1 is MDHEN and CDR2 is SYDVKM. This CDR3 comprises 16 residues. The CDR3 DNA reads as TGTGCCAGCAGTCTCAAAGGACTAGCGGGGATAAATGAGCAGTTCTTC. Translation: CASSLKGLAGINEQFF.

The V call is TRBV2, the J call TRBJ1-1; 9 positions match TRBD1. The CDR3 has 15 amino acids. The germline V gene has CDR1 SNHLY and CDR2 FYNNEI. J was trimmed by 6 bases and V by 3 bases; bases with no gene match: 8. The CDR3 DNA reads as TGTGCCAGCAGTGAGCGCGGGACAGGGTGGGCTGAAGCTTTCTTT. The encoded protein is CASSERGTGWAEAFF. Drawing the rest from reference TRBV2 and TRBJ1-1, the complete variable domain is EPEVTQTPSHQVTQMGQEVILRCVPISNHLYFYWYRQILGQKVEFLVSFYNNEISEKSEIFDDQFSVERPDGSNFTLKIRSTKLEDSAMYFCASSERGTGWAEAFFGQGTRLTVV.

The CDR3 nucleotides read TGCGCCAGCAGCCCACAGGGTTCTGGAAACACCATATATTTT. It is translated as CASSPQGSGNTIYF. V is TRBV5-1 and J is TRBJ1-3; D is possibly TRBD1 (6 bases). The V gene lost 4 bases and the J gene lost 1 base, with 9 bases spanning the gap. In germline, CDR1 is SGHRS, CDR2 YFSETQ. CDR3 length: 14 residues.

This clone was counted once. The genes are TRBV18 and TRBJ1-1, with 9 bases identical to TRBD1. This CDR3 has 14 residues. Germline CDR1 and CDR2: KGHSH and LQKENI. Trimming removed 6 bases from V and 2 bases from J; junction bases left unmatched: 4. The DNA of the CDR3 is TGTGCCAGCTCGGGACAGGGAACTAACACTGAAGCTTTCTTT. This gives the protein CASSGQGTNTEAFF.

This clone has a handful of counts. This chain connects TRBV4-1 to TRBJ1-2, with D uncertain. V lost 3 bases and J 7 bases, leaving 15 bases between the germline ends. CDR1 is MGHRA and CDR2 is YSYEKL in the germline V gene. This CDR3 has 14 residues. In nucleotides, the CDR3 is TGCGCCAGCAGCCAGAGCAGTGGAGATACTGGCTACACCTTC. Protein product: CASSQSSGDTGYTF.

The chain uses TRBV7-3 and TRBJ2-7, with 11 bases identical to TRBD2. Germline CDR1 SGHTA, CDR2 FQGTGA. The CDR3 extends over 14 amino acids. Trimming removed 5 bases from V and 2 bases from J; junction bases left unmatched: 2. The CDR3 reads CASSISGGAYEQYF. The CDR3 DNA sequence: TGTGCCAGCAGCATTAGCGGGGGGGCCTACGAGCAGTACTTC.

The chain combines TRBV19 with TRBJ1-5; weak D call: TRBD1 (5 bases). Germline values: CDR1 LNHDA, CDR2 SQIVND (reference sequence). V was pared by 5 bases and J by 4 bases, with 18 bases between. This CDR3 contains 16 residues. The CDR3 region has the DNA TGTGCCAGTAGTGAATACCCTGCAGGGATGAATCAGCCCCAGCATTTT. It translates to CASSEYPAGMNQPQHF.